This TCR beta chain stems from a study of CD8+ T cells in alopecia areata. Germline V lookup: CDR1 SGHVS, CDR2 FQNEAQ. CDR3 length equals 17 residues. V was trimmed by 1 base and J by 2 bases, leaving 18 bases between them. This clone showed up just a few times. Sequencing templates came from extracted RNA that was reverse transcribed into cDNA. Produced via immunoSEQ multiplex PCR; TCRdb's table is partial and in-frame only. In the table there are 200,000 or so clones, about 60% of which are singletons. The TCR sequence derives from a human donor with alopecia areata. The chain recombines TRBV7-8 with TRBJ2-7; possibly TRBD1 for D (5 bases). Sequenced here: CD4+ T cells sorted from blood, sampled at week 0. The CDR3 DNA sequence: TGTGCCAGCAGCTTAGGGGGCAGCGTCGGCGAGACCTACGAGCAGTACTTC. It translates to CASSLGGSVGETYEQYF.